The rows below give T cell receptor beta chains drawn from one sample of a study of shared clonotypes between healthy human individuals. Some clones are missing from TCRdb's copy, which holds only in-frame ones; the method was immunoSEQ multiplex PCR. The sample holds roughly 1,100,000 clones, around 75% seen once. Sequencing was carried out using memory CD4+ T cells sorted from blood. The receptors were gathered from a man aged 18 to 30 in good health. CDR3s include the opening cysteine and the closing phenylalanine or tryptophan. D genes are given only for firm matches. The size entry is marked missing in some rows and otherwise reads once, few, many or a size class.

V gene	J gene	D gene	clone size	CDR3 DNA	CDR3 protein
TRBV5-1	TRBJ2-2	-	-	TGCGCCAGCAGCTTTGATTTGGCCCCCGGCGGGGAGCTGTTTTTT	CASSFDLAPGGELFF
TRBV14	TRBJ1-1	-	-	TGTGCCAGCAGCATCCACCAGGGAGGGCAGACTGAAGCTTTCTTT	CASSIHQGGQTEAFF
TRBV5-1	TRBJ2-7	-	-	TGCGCCAGCAGCTTGGGGCTGCCCACCGGGGCAAACGAGCAGTACTTC	CASSLGLPTGANEQYF
TRBV4-3	TRBJ2-5	-	few	TGCGCCAGCAGCTACGTACTCGGAGCGATGGAGACCCAGTACTTC	CASSYVLGAMETQYF
TRBV5-6	TRBJ2-1	-	-	TGTGCCAGCAGCCTGATTGTGGGGCGGCATGAGCAGTTCTTC	CASSLIVGRHEQFF
TRBV30	TRBJ1-2	-	many	TGTGCCTGGAGTGTAGGACGGAACTATGGCTACACCTTC	CAWSVGRNYGYTF
TRBV11-2	TRBJ1-1	-	-	TGTGCCAGCAGCTTAGACCTTAGAACTGAAGCTTTCTTT	CASSLDLRTEAFF
TRBV18	TRBJ1-2	-	once	TGTGCCAGCTCACCTTCCAGGGATTGGGGCTACACCTTC	CASSPSRDWGYTF
TRBV7-9	TRBJ1-1	-	-	TGTGCCAGCAGCTTGGGAGATTACACTGAAGCTTTCTTT	CASSLGDYTEAFF
TRBV5-4	TRBJ2-1	TRBD2	-	TGTGCCAGCAGAGCGGGACTAGCAGGGTGGGAGGAGCAGTTCTTC	CASRAGLAGWEEQFF
TRBV2	TRBJ2-1	-	-	TGTGCCAGCACACAGGGGGAGGGGGGTGAGCAGTTCTTC	CASTQGEGGEQFF
TRBV4-3	TRBJ2-5	TRBD2	-	TGCGCCAGCAGCCAAGATCTCGCTAGCGGGGGGCAAGAGACCCAGTACTTC	CASSQDLASGGQETQYF
TRBV4-1	TRBJ1-2	-	-	TGCGCCAGCAGCCCCACAGAAGTCGGTGGCTACACCTTC	CASSPTEVGGYTF
TRBV2	TRBJ2-6	-	-	TGTGCCAGCAGACAAACAGGGACTGGGGCCAACGTCCTGACTTTC	CASRQTGTGANVLTF
TRBV21-1	TRBJ1-5	-	many	TGTGCCAGCAGGACGGACAGGGCCGTTCAGCCCCAGCATTTT	CASRTDRAVQPQHF
TRBV7-7	TRBJ2-5	TRBD1	-	TGTGCTAGCAGCCCGGGACAGGGGGCTTTGGAGACCCAGTACTTC	CASSPGQGALETQYF
TRBV4-1	TRBJ2-3	-	-	TGCGCCAGCACCCTCAGATTAGCGGCAGATACGCAGTATTTT	CASTLRLAADTQYF
TRBV7-6	TRBJ2-3	TRBD2	few	TGTGCCAGCAGTGTCTCGACTAGCGTCACAGATACGCAGTATTTT	CASSVSTSVTDTQYF
TRBV5-6	TRBJ2-7	-	-	TGTGCCAGCAGCTTCGGACCTACCTACGAGCAGTACTTC	CASSFGPTYEQYF
TRBV10-1	TRBJ1-1	-	-	TGCGCCAGCAGTGACAAAGCAATGAACACTGAAGCTTTCTTT	CASSDKAMNTEAFF
TRBV6-1	TRBJ1-5	-	-	TGTGCCAGCAGTGAAGTTTCCGTCTACAATCAGCCCCAGCATTTT	CASSEVSVYNQPQHF
TRBV9	TRBJ2-3	TRBD2	-	TGTGCCAGCAGCCCCCTCGGCGGGAGTCCCGATACGCAGTATTTT	CASSPLGGSPDTQYF
TRBV30	TRBJ2-3	TRBD1	-	TGTGCCTGGAGTGGACAGGGCCCGGATACGCAGTATTTT	CAWSGQGPDTQYF
TRBV29-1	TRBJ1-1	-	-	TGCAGCGTGGGACGGACGAACACTGAAGCTTTCTTT	CSVGRTNTEAFF
TRBV30	TRBJ1-2	TRBD1	-	TGTGCCTGGACCGACAGGGGGGCCTATGGCTACACCTTC	CAWTDRGAYGYTF
TRBV28	TRBJ1-5	-	-	TGTGCCAGCAGTTTACGCCGGGGGTATCAGCCCCAGCATTTT	CASSLRRGYQPQHF
TRBV28	TRBJ2-7	-	-	TGTGCCAGCAGTTTAAACGCGAGGGACGAGCAGTACTTC	CASSLNARDEQYF
TRBV6-6	TRBJ2-7	-	-	TGTGCCAGCAGTTATCGGACAGCCTACGAGCAGTACTTC	CASSYRTAYEQYF
TRBV11-2	TRBJ1-1	-	once	TGTGCCAGCAGTTTACAGGTGAACACTGAAGCTTTCTTT	CASSLQVNTEAFF
TRBV7-8	TRBJ2-7	-	-	TGTGCCAGCAGCCCCCGTTCCAGCGAGCAGTACTTC	CASSPRSSEQYF
TRBV7-2	TRBJ1-2	-	-	TGTGCCAGCAGTCCCGGACGGATCTATGGCTACACCTTC	CASSPGRIYGYTF
TRBV5-1	TRBJ2-1	-	-	TGCGCCAGCAGCATCCCTGGGGGCTCCTACAATGAGCAGTTCTTC	CASSIPGGSYNEQFF
TRBV18	TRBJ2-7	TRBD1	once	TGTGCCAGCTCACTAGAGACAGGGGCCCGGAGGGAGCAGTACTTC	CASSLETGARREQYF
TRBV6-5	TRBJ2-3	-	-	TGTGCCAGCAGCCCCTATACCCAGACAGATACGCAGTATTTT	CASSPYTQTDTQYF
TRBV9	TRBJ1-2	-	-	TGTGCCAGCCGCGGGAGTCCATCAGGGAAGGGCTACACCTTC	CASRGSPSGKGYTF
TRBV30	TRBJ2-5	-	-	TGTGCCTGGAGACCGACTAGTTGGGAGACCCAGTACTTC	CAWRPTSWETQYF
TRBV5-1	TRBJ1-2	TRBD1	-	TGCGCCAGCAGTCCCAGACAGGGCCCTAACTATGGCTACACCTTC	CASSPRQGPNYGYTF
TRBV28	TRBJ1-5	-	-	TGTGCCACTTCCGACTTTCGGGCCCAGCATTTT	CATSDFRAQHF
TRBV18	TRBJ1-1	-	-	TGTGCCAGCTCCCAGGACGGGAACACTGAAGCTTTCTTT	CASSQDGNTEAFF
TRBV7-9	TRBJ1-6	-	-	TGTGCCAGCAGCTTAGGAGTTTCACCCCTCCACTTT	CASSLGVSPLHF
TRBV5-6	TRBJ2-5	TRBD2	-	TGTGCCAGCAGCTTAGGGACTATGTCATGGGAGACCCAGTACTTC	CASSLGTMSWETQYF
TRBV30	TRBJ1-1	TRBD1	-	TGTGCCTGGAGTGAGACAGGGCGGACTGAAGCTTTCTTT	CAWSETGRTEAFF
TRBV6-1	TRBJ2-2	-	-	TGTGCCAGCACAGGGGGGCTCGCCACCGGGGAGCTGTTTTTT	CASTGGLATGELFF
TRBV5-5	TRBJ1-2	-	-	TGTGCCAGCAGCTTGGCCGCGGGGAACTATGGCTACACCTTC	CASSLAAGNYGYTF
TRBV23-1	TRBJ1-1	-	-	TGCGCCAGCAGTCAATCTGGGGCAGGGAAAGGGAACACTGAAGCTTTCTTT	CASSQSGAGKGNTEAFF
TRBV6-5	TRBJ1-1	-	-	TGTGCCAGCAGTACCCTGGATAGTGAAGCTTTCTTT	CASSTLDSEAFF
TRBV30	TRBJ1-5	TRBD1	-	TGTGCCTGGGCTACAGGGGGGAGAACTCAGCCCCAGCATTTT	CAWATGGRTQPQHF
TRBV10-2	TRBJ1-3	-	-	TGCGCCAGCAGTGAGATGGGGGCCTCTGGAAACACCATATATTTT	CASSEMGASGNTIYF
TRBV19	TRBJ1-2	-	-	TGTGCCAGTAGTGTCCGGGACACGGCTAACTATGGCTACACCTTC	CASSVRDTANYGYTF
TRBV19	TRBJ2-3	-	-	TGTGCCAGTAGAGCAGAAGCTAGCACAGATACGCAGTATTTT	CASRAEASTDTQYF